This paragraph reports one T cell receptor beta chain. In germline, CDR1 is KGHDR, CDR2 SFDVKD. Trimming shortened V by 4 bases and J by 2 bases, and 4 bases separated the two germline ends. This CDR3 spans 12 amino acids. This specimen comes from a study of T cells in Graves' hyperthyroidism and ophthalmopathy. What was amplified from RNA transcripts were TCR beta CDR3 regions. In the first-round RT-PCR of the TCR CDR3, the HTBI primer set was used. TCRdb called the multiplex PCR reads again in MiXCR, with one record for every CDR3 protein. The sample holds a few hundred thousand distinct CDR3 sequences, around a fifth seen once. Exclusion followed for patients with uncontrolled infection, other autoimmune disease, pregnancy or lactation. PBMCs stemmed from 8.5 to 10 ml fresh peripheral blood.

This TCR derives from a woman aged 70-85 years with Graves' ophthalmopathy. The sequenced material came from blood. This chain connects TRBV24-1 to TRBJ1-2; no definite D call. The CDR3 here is CATSEGNYGYTF. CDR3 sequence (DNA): TGTGCCACCAGTGAGGGGAACTATGGCTACACCTTC.